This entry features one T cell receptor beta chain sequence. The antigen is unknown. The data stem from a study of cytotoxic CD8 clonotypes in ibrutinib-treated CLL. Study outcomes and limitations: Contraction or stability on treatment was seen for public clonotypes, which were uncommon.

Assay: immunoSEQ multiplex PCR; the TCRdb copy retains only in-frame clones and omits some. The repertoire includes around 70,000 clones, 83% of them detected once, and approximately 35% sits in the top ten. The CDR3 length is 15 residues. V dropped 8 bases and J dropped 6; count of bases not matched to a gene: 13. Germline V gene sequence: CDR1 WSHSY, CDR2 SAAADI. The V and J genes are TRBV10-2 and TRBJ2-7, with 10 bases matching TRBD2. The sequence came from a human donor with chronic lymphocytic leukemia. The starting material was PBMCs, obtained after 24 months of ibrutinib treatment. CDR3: CASCESLAGVGEQYF. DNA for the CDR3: TGCGCCAGCTGCGAGTCGCTAGCGGGAGTTGGCGAGCAGTACTTC.